This T cell receptor beta chain was observed in a study of T cells after yellow fever vaccination. Study-level findings and limits: It was the secondary response that reached its peak faster, day 5 versus 15, but it was weaker.

Universal primer sites and UMIs were introduced during 5'RACE template-switching synthesis of TCR cDNA. MiXCR, run by TCRdb on the 5' RACE reads, gives a single entry per CDR3 protein. Among hundreds of thousands of distinct CDR3 sequences listed, around 3.6% were seen once. This clonotype was detected once. As yet, its antigen is unknown. Germline lookup yields CDR1 SGHTA and CDR2 FQGNSA. Unmatched junction bases numbered 8, after V lost 5 bases and J lost 1 base. The length of the CDR3 is 16 residues. V and J are TRBV7-2 and TRBJ2-1, with 7 bases that match TRBD2. The specimen comprised PBMCs, sampled on the day of the yellow fever booster vaccination. This TCR came from a man aged 18 to 30 who received the YFV17D yellow fever vaccine. CDR3 nucleotide sequence: TGTGCCAGCAGCCTTGGGGGGGATGGGTCCTACAATGAGCAGTTCTTC. Translating gives CASSLGGDGSYNEQFF.